Presented here are 8 T cell receptor beta chains from one specimen sequenced in a study of PD-1 blockade in classical Hodgkin lymphoma. Time point defined: cycle 4 day 1 (C4D1), after 5 to 7 weeks of nivolumab. Relapse was seen in all patients after autologous stem cell transplantation, and brentuximab vedotin exposure was variable. By magnetic negative selection, CD8+ T cells were isolated from the thawed PBMCs. This table comes from immunoSEQ multiplex PCR, and its TCRdb copy is limited to in-frame clones, with some not included. The sample records over 800 clones, about two thirds being singletons. The source was CD8+ T cells from blood, collected before the fourth cycle of nivolumab. The receptors come from a human donor with classical Hodgkin lymphoma.

J is TRBJ2-7 and V is TRBV5-8, with a possible D match to TRBD1 (5 bases). Germline assignment: CDR1 SGHTS and CDR2 YDEGEE. The V and J ends lost 1 base and 4 bases respectively, with 15 bases between them. CDR3 length: 15 residues. The CDR3 loop is CASSLYAGPYYEQYF. CDR3 DNA sequence: TGTGCCAGCAGCTTGTATGCAGGGCCTTATTACGAGCAGTACTTC. Combining the CDR3 with reference TRBV5-8 and TRBJ2-7 gives the whole variable domain EAGVTQSPTHLIKTRGQQATLRCSPISGHTSVYWYQQALGLGLQFLLWYDEGEERNRGNFPPRFSGRQFPNYSSELNVNALELEDSALYLCASSLYAGPYYEQYFGPGTRLTVT.

V usage is TRBV5-5 and J usage is TRBJ2-7, with D tentatively TRBD1 or TRBD2 (5 bases each). V was shortened by 3 bases and J by 3 bases, with 16 bases between the two germline ends. The germline CDR1 and CDR2 sequences are SGHKS and YYEKEE (reference sequence). The CDR3 contains 15 residues. CDR3 in amino acids: CASSWADTAGYEQYF. The CDR3 DNA is TGTGCCAGCAGCTGGGCGGACACGGCGGGCTACGAGCAGTACTTC.

This rearrangement joins TRBV7-9 to TRBJ1-1, with D unresolved. Germline V gene sequence: CDR1 SEHNR, CDR2 FQNEAQ (reference sequence). V lost 7 bases, J lost 0 bases, and 6 bases lay in between. This CDR3 region has 12 residues. The CDR3 protein is CASTNLNTEAFF. CDR3 in DNA: TGTGCCAGCACCAACCTGAACACTGAAGCTTTCTTT.

The J gene is TRBJ1-1, the V gene TRBV29-1; D is undetermined. V gave up 7 bases and J gave up 5 bases, with 14 bases separating them. Germline V gene sequence: CDR1 SQVTM, CDR2 ANQGSEA. CDR3 size: 12 residues. CDR3 DNA: TGCAGCGCCAAGCTGGGTGAGACTGAAGCTTTCTTT. It codes for CSAKLGETEAFF.

The chain links TRBV29-1 to TRBJ1-2; D is unclear. CDR1 SQVTM and CDR2 ANQGSEA come from the germline V gene. V was shortened by 4 bases and J by 4 bases, with 7 bases between the two germline ends. The CDR3 length is 11 residues. CDR3 sequence: CSVAVGYGYTF. CDR3 coding DNA: TGCAGCGTTGCTGTCGGCTATGGCTACACCTTC.

The CDR3 nucleotides read TGTGCCAGCAGCTTGGTGGCAGATACGCAGTATTTT. Encoded protein: CASSLVADTQYF. V is TRBV5-6 and J is TRBJ2-3; D gene uncertain. Between the trimmed V and J ends, which lost 0 bases and 4 bases, there was a span of 3 bases. Germline-derived CDR1 and CDR2 are SGHDT and YYEEEE. The CDR3 consists of 12 residues.

This rearrangement joins TRBV11-2 to TRBJ1-1; the match to TRBD1 covers 10 bases. The CDR3 spans 17 residues. From germline, CDR1 is SGHAT and CDR2 FQNNGV. With V trimmed by 3 bases and J by 1 base, 8 bases remained unmatched. CDR3 bases: TGTGCCAGCAGCTTGTGGACAGGGGGATTCTCGAACACTGAAGCTTTCTTT. Translation: CASSLWTGGFSNTEAFF.

V gene TRBV5-4 combines with J gene TRBJ1-1, with D tentatively TRBD1 (5 bases). V lost 3 bases and J lost 5, with 11 bases in between. Germline loops: CDR1 SGHNT, CDR2 YYREEE (reference sequence). The CDR3 is 13 amino acids. CDR3 amino acids: CASSSGVGTEAFF. CDR3 sequence (DNA): TGTGCCAGCAGCTCGGGGGTGGGTACTGAAGCTTTCTTT.